This TCR beta chain was sequenced during a study of blood T cell repertoires in COVID-19. Overall study: The United States, Italy and Spain were the sources of the acute and convalescent COVID-19 samples. Nucleic acid was either cDNA or gDNA, and it came from T cells, B-cell-depleted T cells, or PBMCs.

Per the original data handling: Amplification of reference gene primers was used by the study to estimate nucleated cell counts. Generated by immunoSEQ multiplex PCR, the TCRdb table keeps only in-frame clones and is missing some. That table supplies the V and J calls and clone size; D and trimming were determined from the DNA. This table has nearly 45,000 clones, more than 75% appearing once. This clone has more than one count but fewer than ten. CDR3 size: 15 residues. Trimming left V 1 base short and J 0 bases short, with 9 bases between. Germline CDR1 and CDR2: SGHDN and FVKESK. The origin of this receptor is a man between 65 and 79 years old with acute or convalescent COVID-19. Sequencing was performed on peripheral blood. The rearrangement links TRBV14 to TRBJ1-1; the D is unclear. The CDR3 region is CASSQGWAVNTEAFF. As DNA, the CDR3 is TGTGCCAGCAGCCAAGGGTGGGCCGTGAACACTGAAGCTTTCTTT.